This TCR beta chain was observed in a study of CD8 T cells in Susac syndrome. Roughly 0.45 to 1 ug RNA was reverse transcribed with random hexamers. TCRdb redid the calling of the immunoSEQ multiplex PCR reads with MiXCR, one entry per CDR3 protein. In the table there are hundreds of thousands of distinct CDR3 sequences, 85% to 95% of which are singletons. Trimming cost V 6 bases and J 0 bases, with 15 bases left between them. Germline CDR1 is MNHEY and CDR2 is SVGEGT. This CDR3 comprises 16 residues. Sequenced input: CD4+ T cells from PBMCs. The sequence came from a human donor with Susac syndrome. This chain uses TRBV6-2 or TRBV6-3 with TRBJ1-5, with D hard to call. DNA for the CDR3: TGTGCCAGCAGCCCCATCTGGACGGGTAGCAATCAGCCCCAGCATTTT. Its translation is CASSPIWTGSNQPQHF.